This TCR beta chain was sequenced for a study of CD8 T cells in Susac syndrome. Looking at the study overall: The sequenced Susac syndrome patients comprised five or six with active disease and eight in remission.

Findings of the study overall: In its TCR sequencing and HLA analysis, the study acknowledged that the number of individuals was relatively small.

Comments on this clonotype: Its antigen is not known.

CD8+ and CD4+ blood T cells underwent TCR beta sequencing. TEMRA cells were FACS-enriched, while CD8+ and CD4+ T cells were negatively isolated. Random hexamers were used to reverse transcribe the RNA input (about 0.5 to 1 ug). MiXCR, run by TCRdb on the immunoSEQ multiplex PCR reads, gives a single entry per CDR3 protein. The repertoire includes about 180,000 distinct CDR3 sequences, roughly 94% of them detected once, and approximately 0.099% sits in the top ten. The sequenced material came from CD4+ T cells from PBMCs. This clonotype was sampled from a human donor with Susac syndrome.

The CDR3 nucleotides are TGTGCCACCAGCAGAGAGGGACGCCCCGGGGGCTACACCTTC. Translated, it gives CATSREGRPGGYTF. This chain connects TRBV15 to TRBJ1-2; possibly TRBD1 for D (5 bases). Trimming removed 0 bases at V and 8 bases at J, with 13 bases between. The CDR3 is made up of 14 amino acids. Germline CDR1 LNHNV, CDR2 YYDKDF (reference sequence).